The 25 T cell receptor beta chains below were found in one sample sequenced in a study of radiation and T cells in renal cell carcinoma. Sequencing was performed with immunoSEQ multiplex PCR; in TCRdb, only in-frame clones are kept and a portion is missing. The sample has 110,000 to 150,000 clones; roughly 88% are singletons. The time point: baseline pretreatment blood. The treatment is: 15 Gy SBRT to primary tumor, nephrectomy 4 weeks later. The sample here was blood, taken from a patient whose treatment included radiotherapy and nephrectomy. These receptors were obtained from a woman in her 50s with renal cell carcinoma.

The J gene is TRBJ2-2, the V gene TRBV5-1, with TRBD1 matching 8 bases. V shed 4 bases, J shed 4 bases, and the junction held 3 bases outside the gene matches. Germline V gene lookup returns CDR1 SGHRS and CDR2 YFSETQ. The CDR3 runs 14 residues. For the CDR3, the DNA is TGCGCCAGCAGCAGCGGACAGGGCACCGGGGAGCTGTTTTTT. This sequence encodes CASSSGQGTGELFF. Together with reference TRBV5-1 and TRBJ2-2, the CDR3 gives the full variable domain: KAGVTQTPRYLIKTRGQQVTLSCSPISGHRSVSWYQQTPGQGLQFLFEYFSETQRNKGNFPGRFSGRQFSNSRSEMNVSTLELGDSALYLCASSSGQGTGELFFGEGSRLTVL.

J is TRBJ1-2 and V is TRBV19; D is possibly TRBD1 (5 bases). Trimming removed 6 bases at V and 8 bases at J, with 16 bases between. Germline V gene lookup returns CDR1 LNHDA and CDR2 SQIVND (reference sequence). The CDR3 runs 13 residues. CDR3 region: CASRSGPMEGYTF. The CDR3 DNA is TGTGCCAGTAGGTCGGGACCGATGGAGGGCTACACCTTC. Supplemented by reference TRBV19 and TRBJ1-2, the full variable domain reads DGGITQSPKYLFRKEGQNVTLSCEQNLNHDAMYWYRQDPGQGLRLIYYSQIVNDFQKGDIAEGYSVSREKKESFPLTVTSAQKNPTAFYLCASRSGPMEGYTFGSGTRLTVV.

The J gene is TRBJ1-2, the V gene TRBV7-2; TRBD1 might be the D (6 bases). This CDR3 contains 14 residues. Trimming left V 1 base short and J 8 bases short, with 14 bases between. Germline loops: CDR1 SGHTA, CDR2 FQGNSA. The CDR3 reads CASSLEQGIGGYTF. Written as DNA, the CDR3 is TGTGCCAGCAGCTTAGAGCAGGGGATAGGCGGCTACACCTTC.

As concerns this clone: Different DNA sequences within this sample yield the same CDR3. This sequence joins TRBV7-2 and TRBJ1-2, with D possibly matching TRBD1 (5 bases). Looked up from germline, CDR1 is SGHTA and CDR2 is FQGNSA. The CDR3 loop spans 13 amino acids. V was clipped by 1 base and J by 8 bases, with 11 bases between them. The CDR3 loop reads CASSLEGRRGYTF. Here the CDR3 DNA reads TGTGCCAGCAGCTTAGAGGGGCGTCGGGGCTACACCTTC.

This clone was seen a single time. This chain's CDR3 is CASSLWSGGAGETQYF. CDR3 coding DNA: TGTGCCAGCAGCTTATGGTCCGGGGGGGCCGGGGAGACCCAGTACTTC. The genes are TRBV7-6 and TRBJ2-5, with 8 bases aligning to TRBD2. CDR3 length equals 16 residues. V lost 2 bases to trimming and J lost 5 bases; unmatched junction nucleotides: 10. Germline V gene data show CDR1 as SGHVS and CDR2 as FNYEAQ.

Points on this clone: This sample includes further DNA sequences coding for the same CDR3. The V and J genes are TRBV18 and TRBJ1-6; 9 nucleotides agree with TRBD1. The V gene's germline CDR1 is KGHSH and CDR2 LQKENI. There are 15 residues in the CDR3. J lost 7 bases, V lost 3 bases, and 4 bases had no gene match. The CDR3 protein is CASSPRTGDNSPLHF. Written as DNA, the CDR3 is TGTGCCAGCTCACCTAGGACAGGGGACAATTCACCCCTCCACTTT.

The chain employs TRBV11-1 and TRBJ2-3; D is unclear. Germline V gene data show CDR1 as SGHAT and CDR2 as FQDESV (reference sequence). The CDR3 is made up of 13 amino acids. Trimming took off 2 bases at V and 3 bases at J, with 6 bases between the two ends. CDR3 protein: CASSLYLTDTQYF. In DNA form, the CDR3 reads TGTGCCAGCAGCTTATACTTGACAGATACGCAGTATTTT.

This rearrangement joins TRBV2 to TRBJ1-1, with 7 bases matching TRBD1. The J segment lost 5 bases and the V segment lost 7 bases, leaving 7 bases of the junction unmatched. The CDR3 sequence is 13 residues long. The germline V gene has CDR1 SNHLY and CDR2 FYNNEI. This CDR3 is CASTWDRRTEAFF. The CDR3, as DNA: TGTGCCAGCACTTGGGACAGAAGAACTGAAGCTTTCTTT.

The CDR3 DNA is TGCAGCGGCGTCCCGGGACGGAACAATGAGCAGTTCTTC. Translated, it gives CSGVPGRNNEQFF. The chain couples TRBV29-1 to TRBJ2-1; D possibly matches TRBD1 or TRBD2 (5 bases each). Germline V gene sequence: CDR1 SQVTM, CDR2 ANQGSEA. CDR3 length equals 13 residues. V was clipped by 7 bases and J by 5 bases, with 15 bases between them.

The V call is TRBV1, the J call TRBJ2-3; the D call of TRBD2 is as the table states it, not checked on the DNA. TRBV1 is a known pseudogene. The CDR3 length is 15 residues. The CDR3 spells CTRPSTSGGFDTQYF. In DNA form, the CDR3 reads TGCACCAGACCCTCTACTAGCGGGGGCTTTGATACGCAGTATTTT.

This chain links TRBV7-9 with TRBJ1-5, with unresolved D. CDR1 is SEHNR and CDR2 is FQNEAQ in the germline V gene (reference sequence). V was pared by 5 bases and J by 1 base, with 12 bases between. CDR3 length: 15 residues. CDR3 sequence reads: CASSPDGLSNQPQHF. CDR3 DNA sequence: TGTGCCAGCAGCCCGGACGGTTTAAGCAATCAGCCCCAGCATTTT.

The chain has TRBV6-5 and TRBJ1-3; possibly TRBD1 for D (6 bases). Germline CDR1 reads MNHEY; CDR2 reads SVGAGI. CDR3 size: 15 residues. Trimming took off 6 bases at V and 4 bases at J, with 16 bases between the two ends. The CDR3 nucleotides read TGTGCCAGCAGACCCGGGGGGCTAGGAGGAAACACCATATATTTT. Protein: CASRPGGLGGNTIYF.

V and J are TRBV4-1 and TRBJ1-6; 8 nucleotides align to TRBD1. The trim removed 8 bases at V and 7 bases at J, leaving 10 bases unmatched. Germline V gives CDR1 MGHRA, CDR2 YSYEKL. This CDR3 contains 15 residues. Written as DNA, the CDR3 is TGCGCCAGCTCCCCCGACAGGGGTGAGAATTCACCCCTCCACTTT. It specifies CASSPDRGENSPLHF.

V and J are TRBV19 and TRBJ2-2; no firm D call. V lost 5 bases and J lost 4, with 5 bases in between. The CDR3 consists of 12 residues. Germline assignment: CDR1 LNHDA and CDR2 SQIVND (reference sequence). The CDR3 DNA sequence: TGTGCCAGTAGTTTAGGCACCGGGGAGCTGTTTTTT. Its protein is CASSLGTGELFF.

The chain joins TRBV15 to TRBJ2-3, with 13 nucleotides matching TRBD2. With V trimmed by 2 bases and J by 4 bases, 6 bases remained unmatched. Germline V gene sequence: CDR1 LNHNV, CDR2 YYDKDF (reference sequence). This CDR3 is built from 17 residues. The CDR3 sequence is CATSRQRTSGGSDTQYF. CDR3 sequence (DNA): TGTGCCACCAGCAGACAGCGGACTAGCGGGGGCTCAGATACGCAGTATTTT.

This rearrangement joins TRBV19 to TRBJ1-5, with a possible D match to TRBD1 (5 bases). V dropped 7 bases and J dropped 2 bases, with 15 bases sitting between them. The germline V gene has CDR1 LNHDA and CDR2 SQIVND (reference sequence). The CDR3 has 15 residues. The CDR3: CASTRFRGGNQPQHF. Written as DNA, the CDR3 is TGTGCCAGTACTCGATTTCGGGGCGGCAATCAGCCCCAGCATTTT.

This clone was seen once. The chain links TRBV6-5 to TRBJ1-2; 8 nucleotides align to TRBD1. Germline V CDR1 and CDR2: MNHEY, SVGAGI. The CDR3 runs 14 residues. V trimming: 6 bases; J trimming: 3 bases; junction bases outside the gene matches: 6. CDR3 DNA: TGTGCCAGCAGACAACAGGGGGTTGACTATGGCTACACCTTC. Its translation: CASRQQGVDYGYTF.

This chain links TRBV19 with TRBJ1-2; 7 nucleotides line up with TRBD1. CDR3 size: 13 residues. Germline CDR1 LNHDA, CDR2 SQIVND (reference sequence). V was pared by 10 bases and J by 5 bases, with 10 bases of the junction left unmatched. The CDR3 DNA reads TGTGCCATCAGGACAGGCCCACGGTATGGCTACACCTTC. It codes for CAIRTGPRYGYTF.

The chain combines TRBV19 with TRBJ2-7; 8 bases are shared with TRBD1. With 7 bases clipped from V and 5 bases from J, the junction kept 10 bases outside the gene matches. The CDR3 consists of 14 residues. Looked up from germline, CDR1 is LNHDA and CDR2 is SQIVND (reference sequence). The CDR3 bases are TGTGCCAGTAACGTAAGGGACAGGAGGGACGAGCAGTACTTC. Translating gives CASNVRDRRDEQYF.

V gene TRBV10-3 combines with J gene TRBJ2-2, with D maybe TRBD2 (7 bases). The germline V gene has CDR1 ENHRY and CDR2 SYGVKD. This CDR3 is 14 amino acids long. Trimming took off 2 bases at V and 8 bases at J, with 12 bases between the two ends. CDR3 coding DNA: TGTGCCATCAGTGAGGGGGGGGCGACTGGGGAGCTGTTTTTT. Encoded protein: CAISEGGATGELFF.

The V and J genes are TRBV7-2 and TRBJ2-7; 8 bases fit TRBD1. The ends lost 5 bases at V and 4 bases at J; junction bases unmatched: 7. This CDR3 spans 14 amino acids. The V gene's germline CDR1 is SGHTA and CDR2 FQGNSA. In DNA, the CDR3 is TGTGCCAGCAGCCTACAGGGGGAAAGTTACGAGCAGTACTTC. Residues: CASSLQGESYEQYF.

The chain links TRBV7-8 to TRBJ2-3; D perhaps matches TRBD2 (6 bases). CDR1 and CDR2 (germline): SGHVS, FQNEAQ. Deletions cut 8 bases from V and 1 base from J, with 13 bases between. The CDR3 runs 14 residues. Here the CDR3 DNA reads TGTGCCAGCTATAGCAGGGAGGGCACAGATACGCAGTATTTT. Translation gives CASYSREGTDTQYF.

The CDR3 loop reads CASSHRTGGNTEAFF. The CDR3 coding sequence is TGCGCCAGCAGCCACCGGACAGGGGGGAACACTGAAGCTTTCTTT. The chain employs TRBV4-1 and TRBJ1-1, with 10 bases lining up with TRBD1. Per the germline V gene, CDR1 is MGHRA and CDR2 is YSYEKL. This CDR3 has 15 amino acids. The V and J ends lost 3 bases and 1 base, in that order; junction bases with no gene match: 2.

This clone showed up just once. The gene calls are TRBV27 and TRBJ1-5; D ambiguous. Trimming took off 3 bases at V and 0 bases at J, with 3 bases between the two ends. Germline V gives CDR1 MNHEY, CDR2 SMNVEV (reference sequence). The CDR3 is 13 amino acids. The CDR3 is CASSFNSNQPQHF. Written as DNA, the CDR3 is TGTGCCAGCAGTTTCAATAGCAATCAGCCCCAGCATTTT.

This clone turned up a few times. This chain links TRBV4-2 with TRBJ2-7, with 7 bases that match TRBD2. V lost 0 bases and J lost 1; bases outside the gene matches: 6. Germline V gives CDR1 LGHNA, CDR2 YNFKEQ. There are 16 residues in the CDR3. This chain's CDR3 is CASSQDTTSPSYEQYF. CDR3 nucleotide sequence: TGTGCCAGCAGCCAAGATACGACTAGCCCATCCTACGAGCAGTACTTC.